This TCR beta chain is drawn from a study of long-term antiretroviral therapy in people with HIV. Study observations and caveats: The study lacked data on ART adherence, viral resistance or therapy changes.

Runs used v3.0 of the immunoSEQ assay and were done at survey level. Sequencing used immunoSEQ multiplex PCR; TCRdb keeps in-frame clones, though not all of them. The data contain about 35,000 clones, around 74% of them singletons. A remark on this clone: Its matching antigen is unknown.

The germline CDR1 and CDR2 sequences are MNHEY and SMNVEV (reference sequence). The CDR3 spans 14 residues. V dropped 2 bases and J dropped 1 base, with 8 bases sitting between them. This TCR was recovered from a man aged 50 to 59 with HIV. The rearrangement joins TRBV27 to TRBJ1-1; unclear D gene. This sample comprised unsorted PBMCs, obtained 3 years after starting antiretroviral therapy. CDR3 residues: CASSLGNPNTEAFF. The CDR3 DNA sequence: TGTGCCAGCAGTTTAGGGAACCCGAACACTGAAGCTTTCTTT.